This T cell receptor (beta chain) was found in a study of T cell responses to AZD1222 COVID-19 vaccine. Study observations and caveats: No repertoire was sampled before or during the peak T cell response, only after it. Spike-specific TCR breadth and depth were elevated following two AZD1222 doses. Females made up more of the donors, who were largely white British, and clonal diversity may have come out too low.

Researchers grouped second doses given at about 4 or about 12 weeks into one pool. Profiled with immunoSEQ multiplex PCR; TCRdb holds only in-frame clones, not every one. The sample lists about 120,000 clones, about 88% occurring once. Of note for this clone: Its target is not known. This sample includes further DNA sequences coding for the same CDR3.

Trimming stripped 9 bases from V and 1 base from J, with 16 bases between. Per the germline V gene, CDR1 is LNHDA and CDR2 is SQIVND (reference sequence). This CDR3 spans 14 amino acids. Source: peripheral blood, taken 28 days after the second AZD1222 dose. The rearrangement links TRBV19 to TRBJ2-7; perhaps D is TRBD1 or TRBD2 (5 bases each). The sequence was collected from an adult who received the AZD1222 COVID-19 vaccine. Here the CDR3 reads CASSSRDGSYEQYF. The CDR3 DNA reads TGTGCCAGCTCGAGCCGGGACGGATCCTACGAGCAGTACTTC. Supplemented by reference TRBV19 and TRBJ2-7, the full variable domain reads DGGITQSPKYLFRKEGQNVTLSCEQNLNHDAMYWYRQDPGQGLRLIYYSQIVNDFQKGDIAEGYSVSREKKESFPLTVTSAQKNPTAFYLCASSSRDGSYEQYFGPGTRLTVT.